Each of the 26 T cell receptor beta chains below was sequenced from the same sample in a study of blood T cells in healthy people across ages. A sample-barcoded 5' primer and a J-beta primer mix were used in a second PCR of about 7 to 11 cycles. MiXCR, run by TCRdb on the 5' RACE reads, gives a single entry per CDR3 protein. Here the sample spans 1.6 million or so distinct CDR3 sequences, about 35% being singletons. The sample consisted of blood. The receptors here all came from a woman in her 30s in good health.

There are a few counts of this clonotype. The J gene is TRBJ2-1, the V gene TRBV5-5; no clear D. Trimming shortened V by 0 bases and J by 0 bases, and 10 bases separated the two germline ends. Germline-derived CDR1 and CDR2 are SGHKS and YYEKEE (reference sequence). The CDR3 is 16 amino acids. CDR3 in DNA: TGTGCCAGCAGCTTGGGCGGCACGATCTCCTACAATGAGCAGTTCTTC. Translating it yields CASSLGGTISYNEQFF.

This clonotype has just a few counts. This chain uses TRBV20-1 with TRBJ1-1, with D hard to call. Germline assignment: CDR1 DFQATT and CDR2 SNEGSKA (reference sequence). This CDR3 region has 12 residues. V dropped 5 bases and J dropped 2 bases, with 9 bases sitting between them. CDR3 region: CSAPGPNTEAFF. The CDR3 DNA reads TGCAGTGCTCCTGGACCCAACACTGAAGCTTTCTTT.

The gene calls are TRBV15 and TRBJ2-3; D gene unclear. V was pared by 4 bases and J by 6 bases, with 11 bases between. Per the germline V gene, CDR1 is LNHNV and CDR2 is YYDKDF (reference sequence). The CDR3 runs 13 residues. CDR3 sequence reads: CATSTSNVDTQYF. CDR3 sequence (DNA): TGTGCCACCAGCACCTCTAATGTGGATACGCAGTATTTT.

This clonotype was detected a few times. This sequence joins TRBV3-1 and TRBJ2-3; 8 nucleotides match TRBD2. This CDR3 is 18 amino acids long. The J segment lost 5 bases and the V segment lost 0 bases, leaving 13 bases of the junction unmatched. CDR1 and CDR2 (germline): LGHDT, YNNKEL (reference sequence). CDR3 nucleotides: TGTGCCAGCAGCCAAGATCTAGACGGGACTAGATCCGGAGATACGCAGTATTTT. This sequence encodes CASSQDLDGTRSGDTQYF.

The chain links TRBV11-2 to TRBJ2-7, with 11 bases lining up with TRBD2. Germline V gene sequence: CDR1 SGHAT, CDR2 FQNNGV. The CDR3 sequence is 16 residues long. V lost 0 bases, J lost 7 bases, and 8 bases stayed unmatched. CDR3 loop: CASSLEGLAERREQYF. CDR3 sequence (DNA): TGTGCCAGCAGCTTAGAGGGACTAGCGGAACGTCGGGAGCAGTACTTC.

This rearrangement joins TRBV12-3 or TRBV12-4 to TRBJ2-2; 14 nucleotides match TRBD2. V gave up 5 bases and J gave up 6 bases; unmatched junction bases: 8. The CDR3 is made up of 17 amino acids. The CDR3 here is CASSAPRLAGGAGELFF. The CDR3 DNA reads as TGTGCCAGCAGTGCCCCACGACTAGCGGGAGGGGCCGGGGAGCTGTTTTTT.

This clonotype showed up just a few times. J is TRBJ2-1 and V is TRBV11-2; TRBD1 agrees at 9 bases. Germline lookup yields CDR1 SGHAT and CDR2 FQNNGV. The V and J ends lost 2 bases and 4 bases, in that order; junction bases with no gene match: 6. The CDR3 extends over 16 amino acids. The CDR3 reads CASSLLRTGAYNEQFF. In DNA, the CDR3 is TGTGCCAGCAGCTTACTGAGGACAGGGGCTTACAATGAGCAGTTCTTC.

This clonotype was counted only a few times. This chain uses TRBV6-5 with TRBJ2-5, with D perhaps TRBD2 (7 bases). Germline-derived CDR1 and CDR2 are MNHEY and SVGAGI. Trimming pared 6 bases from V and 4 bases from J, leaving 18 bases between. The CDR3 covers 15 residues. The CDR3 loop reads CASRRGGPRGETQYF. In DNA form, the CDR3 reads TGTGCCAGCAGAAGGGGGGGGCCAAGGGGAGAGACCCAGTACTTC.

In this sample, this clonotype turned up once. The chain carries TRBV12-3 or TRBV12-4 and TRBJ2-3, with TRBD2 matching over 15 bases. With 6 bases clipped from V and 3 bases from J, the junction kept 13 bases outside the gene matches. The CDR3 consists of 19 residues. CDR3 in DNA: TGTGCCAGCAGCATCGGACTAGCGGGAGGGCCCCGGAGGACAGATACGCAGTATTTT. Its protein is CASSIGLAGGPRRTDTQYF.

In the case of this clonotype: A much bigger clone sits one base away, suggesting this may be a read error. The rearrangement links TRBV4-1 to TRBJ1-2; 7 positions match TRBD1. The CDR3 extends over 15 amino acids. Germline V gene data show CDR1 as MGHRA and CDR2 as YSYEKL. The DNA for the CDR3 is TGCGCCAGCAGCCAAGACAACAGGGGTGACTATGGCTACATCTTC. Residues: CASSQDNRGDYGYIF.

This clonotype was detected only once. The chain is built from TRBV7-2 and TRBJ2-3, with no clear D. Germline CDR1 is SGHTA and CDR2 is FQGNSA. Between the trimmed V and J ends, which lost 3 bases and 4 bases, there was a span of 14 bases. The CDR3 contains 15 residues. The CDR3 sequence is CASSFALGEADTQYF. CDR3 coding DNA: TGTGCCAGCAGCTTCGCCCTCGGAGAGGCAGATACGCAGTATTTT.

This clonotype showed up just a few times. This chain uses TRBV12-3 or TRBV12-4 with TRBJ2-4; 7 bases agree with TRBD1. Trimming took 6 bases from V and 2 from J; bases not matched to a gene: 10. The CDR3 has 16 amino acids. CDR3 coding DNA: TGTGCCAGCAGACGCCGAGGGGGCTTGACCAAAAACATTCAGTACTTC. Its translation: CASRRRGGLTKNIQYF.

The V gene is TRBV20-1, the J gene TRBJ2-3; D is uncertain. The CDR3 sequence is 13 residues long. V gave up 3 bases and J gave up 1 base, with 8 bases separating them. Germline loops: CDR1 DFQATT, CDR2 SNEGSKA (reference sequence). The CDR3 sequence is CSARGRRTDTQYF. The CDR3 DNA sequence: TGCAGTGCTAGGGGAAGACGCACAGATACGCAGTATTTT.

The CDR3 bases are TGTGCCAGCAGCCCCCCCGCTAGCGCGACTAAGGGTACGCAGTATTTT. It translates to CASSPPASATKGTQYF. The chain carries TRBV3-1 and TRBJ2-3; possible D gene TRBD2, 6 bases. This CDR3 comprises 16 residues. The germline V gene has CDR1 LGHDT and CDR2 YNNKEL (reference sequence). The germline V and J ends were trimmed by 4 bases and 8 bases, with 22 bases remaining between them.

This clonotype has at least ten counts. This chain uses TRBV20-1 with TRBJ2-1, with 11 bases aligning to TRBD2. CDR3 length: 16 amino acids. Germline CDR1 is DFQATT and CDR2 is SNEGSKA (reference sequence). Germline trimming cut 3 bases from V and 1 base from J; bases unmatched to any gene: 5. In nucleotides, the CDR3 is TGCAGTGCTAGGGTCCTAGCGGGGGGTTCCTACAATGAGCAGTTCTTC. Encoded protein: CSARVLAGGSYNEQFF.

This sequence joins TRBV27 and TRBJ1-6; no reliable D call. CDR3 length: 18 amino acids. Trimming removed 2 bases from V and 6 bases from J, with 20 bases in between. Per the germline V gene, CDR1 is MNHEY and CDR2 is SMNVEV (reference sequence). CDR3 amino acids: CASSLVPGGRSTNSPLHF. The CDR3 bases are TGTGCCAGCAGTTTAGTTCCCGGCGGGAGGAGCACTAATTCACCCCTCCACTTT.

This clonotype has ten or more counts. The chain combines TRBV4-1 with TRBJ2-7; 11 bases are shared with TRBD2. The CDR3 is 17 residues long. The V gene end was trimmed by 1 base and the J gene end by 6 bases; junction bases not matched to a gene: 11. Germline assignment: CDR1 MGHRA and CDR2 YSYEKL. The CDR3 loop reads CASSQGRSGRAGGEQYF. In DNA form, the CDR3 reads TGCGCCAGCAGCCAAGGACGTAGCGGGAGGGCCGGTGGCGAGCAGTACTTC.

The V call is TRBV2, the J call TRBJ2-2; possibly TRBD1 for D (5 bases). Germline CDR1 and CDR2: SNHLY and FYNNEI. Trimming took 2 bases from V and 5 from J, leaving 12 bases between them. The CDR3 extends over 15 amino acids. The CDR3: CASSELLGDTGELFF. The CDR3 DNA follows: TGTGCCAGCAGTGAACTGCTAGGGGATACCGGGGAGCTGTTTTTT.

The chain is built from TRBV7-3 and TRBJ1-5, with D unresolved. Germline CDR1 reads SGHTA; CDR2 reads FQGTGA. The CDR3 runs 15 residues. V lost 1 base and J 7 bases, leaving 14 bases between the germline ends. The CDR3 loop reads CASSLIRGTGQPQHF. The CDR3 coding sequence is TGTGCCAGCAGCTTAATACGTGGAACGGGACAGCCCCAGCATTTT.

The chain couples TRBV6-4 to TRBJ2-1; no reliable D call. CDR1 MRHNA and CDR2 SNTAGT come from the germline V gene. V was cut by 4 bases and J by 8 bases, with 12 bases left in between. This CDR3 has 13 amino acids. This chain's CDR3 is CASSVAAWDEQFF. CDR3 sequence (DNA): TGTGCCAGCAGTGTCGCGGCTTGGGATGAGCAGTTCTTC.

The sample holds one count of this clonotype. CDR3 region: CASSLSNGKNIQYF. CDR3 nucleotide sequence: TGTGCCAGCAGCTTAAGTAACGGAAAAAACATTCAGTACTTC. V is TRBV11-2 and J is TRBJ2-4; no definite D call. Trimming pared 2 bases from V and 4 bases from J, leaving 9 bases between. CDR1 SGHAT and CDR2 FQNNGV come from the germline V gene. The CDR3 extends over 14 amino acids.

This clonotype was recorded at least ten times. The V call is TRBV5-1, the J call TRBJ2-5, with a possible D match to TRBD1 (5 bases). The germline gives CDR1 SGHRS, CDR2 YFSETQ. The CDR3 is made up of 14 amino acids. V shed 2 bases and J shed 2 bases, with 10 bases lying between them. In nucleotides, the CDR3 is TGCGCCAGCAGCTTCAGGGTTACTCAAGAGACCCAGTACTTC. It is translated as CASSFRVTQETQYF.

In this sample, this clonotype turned up many times. The V and J genes are TRBV27 and TRBJ2-7; TRBD2 might be the D (6 bases). This CDR3 region has 14 residues. V shed 6 bases and J shed 4 bases, with 16 bases lying between them. Germline V gene data show CDR1 as MNHEY and CDR2 as SMNVEV (reference sequence). CDR3 residues: CASRPTGTRYEQYF. The CDR3 DNA reads TGTGCCAGCAGACCGACCGGGACTCGTTACGAGCAGTACTTC.

This clonotype was seen a handful of times. The rearrangement joins TRBV28 to TRBJ2-7; 12 nucleotides match TRBD2. Per germline, CDR1 MDHEN and CDR2 SYDVKM. J gave up 4 bases and V 7 bases, and 5 bases lay outside the gene matches. The CDR3 runs to 14 residues. The CDR3 region has the DNA TGTGCCAGCATGCTAGCGGGAGGGCCGTACGAGCAGTACTTC. Translated, it gives CASMLAGGPYEQYF.

The rearrangement uses TRBV9 and TRBJ1-2; tentatively, D is TRBD1 (6 bases). CDR1 is SGDLS, CDR2 YYNGEE, per germline. V was trimmed by 3 bases and J by 0 bases, leaving 12 bases between them. The CDR3 contains 15 residues. CDR3 nucleotide sequence: TGTGCCAGCAGCGCCTTAGGGGGTTCTAACTATGGCTACACCTTC. It encodes CASSALGGSNYGYTF.

Comments on this clonotype: A junction boundary mismatches the germline segment, possibly from a read error. The chain employs TRBV12-3 or TRBV12-4 and TRBJ2-3, with 14 bases matching TRBD2. The CDR3 runs to 17 residues. The CDR3 DNA reads TGTGCCAGCAGTTTATGGTGGACTAGCGGGGGGATAGATGCGCAGTATTTT. It specifies CASSLWWTSGGIDAQYF.